These 27 T cell receptor beta chains share one sample of origin, sequenced in a study of cytotoxic CD8 clonotypes in ibrutinib-treated CLL. TCRdb keeps only in-frame clones here, not all; method: immunoSEQ multiplex PCR. The sample records some 200,000 clones, 79% being singletons. This specimen was PBMCs, taken after 12 months of ibrutinib treatment. Every receptor here comes from a human donor with chronic lymphocytic leukemia.

The rearrangement joins TRBV6-6 to TRBJ2-6; D gene unclear. V dropped 6 bases and J dropped 0 bases, with 12 bases sitting between them. Germline V gene data show CDR1 as MNHNY and CDR2 as SVGAGI (reference sequence). CDR3 size: 16 residues. In nucleotides, the CDR3 is TGTGCCAGCAGCCCCCGGGCCCCCTCTGGGGCCAACGTCCTGACTTTC. Its protein is CASSPRAPSGANVLTF.

This rearrangement joins TRBV9 to TRBJ1-1, with TRBD1 matching over 10 bases. Germline lookup yields CDR1 SGDLS and CDR2 YYNGEE. V trimming: 2 bases; J trimming: 4 bases; junction bases outside the gene matches: 5. CDR3 size: 15 residues. Written as DNA, the CDR3 is TGTGCCAGCAGCGTCCCCCGGGACAGGGGCACTGAAGCTTTCTTT. Translated: CASSVPRDRGTEAFF.

In this sample, this clone turned up a few times. This rearrangement joins TRBV2 to TRBJ1-6; D remains unclear. The V gene's germline CDR1 is SNHLY and CDR2 FYNNEI. V lost 8 bases and J lost 0, with 8 bases in between. This CDR3 has 14 amino acids. CDR3 amino acids: CASSKSSYNSPLHF. Here the CDR3 DNA reads TGTGCCAGCTCAAAAAGCTCCTATAATTCACCCCTCCACTTT.

This clone was seen only once. The V call is TRBV10-3, the J call TRBJ2-1; perhaps TRBD2 as D (6 bases). The V end was cut by 0 bases, the J end by 9 bases, with 15 bases between. Germline CDR1 is ENHRY and CDR2 is SYGVKD. This CDR3 region has 15 residues. The CDR3 loop reads CAISESFGGSAEQFF. The CDR3 region has the DNA TGTGCCATCAGTGAGTCGTTTGGGGGGAGCGCTGAGCAGTTCTTC.

The sample holds a few counts of this clone. The CDR3 region has the DNA TGTGCCAGCAGCCAAGGCACCGGACTAGTGGGCGAGCAGTACTTC. This sequence encodes CASSQGTGLVGEQYF. This sequence joins TRBV4-2 and TRBJ2-7, with 7 bases fitting TRBD2. The V and J ends lost 1 base and 6 bases, in that order; junction bases with no gene match: 9. The CDR3 spans 15 residues. Germline CDR1 reads LGHNA; CDR2 reads YNFKEQ.

V gene TRBV6-5 combines with J gene TRBJ1-5, with D possibly being TRBD1 (6 bases). From germline, CDR1 is MNHEY and CDR2 SVGAGI. This CDR3 spans 15 amino acids. V lost 5 bases and J lost 4, with 15 bases in between. DNA of the CDR3: TGTGCCAGCAGTCCCGCGGGAGGGGGGAATCAGCCCCAGCATTTT. This translates into CASSPAGGGNQPQHF.

The chain carries TRBV18 and TRBJ2-1, with D perhaps matching TRBD1 (6 bases). Trimming left V 5 bases short and J 6 bases short, with 14 bases between. CDR1 KGHSH and CDR2 LQKENI come from the germline V gene. The CDR3 totals 14 residues. Here the CDR3 reads CASSTNRDGNEQFF. In DNA form, the CDR3 reads TGTGCCAGCTCAACTAACAGGGACGGCAATGAGCAGTTCTTC. Variable domain in full (rest from reference TRBV18 and TRBJ2-1): NAGVMQNPRHLVRRRGQEARLRCSPMKGHSHVYWYRQLPEEGLKFMVYLQKENIIDESGMPKERFSAEFPKEGPSILRIQQVVRGDSAAYFCASSTNRDGNEQFFGPGTRLTVL.

J is TRBJ2-7 and V is TRBV5-4; possible D gene TRBD2, 7 bases. Per the germline V gene, CDR1 is SGHNT and CDR2 is YYREEE (reference sequence). Trimming stripped 4 bases from V and 5 bases from J, with 28 bases between. CDR3 size: 18 residues. CDR3 sequence: CASSARAGQRTRGNEQYF. CDR3 sequence (DNA): TGTGCCAGCAGCGCGCGTGCCGGACAGAGGACTAGAGGGAACGAGCAGTACTTC. Full variable domain (rest looked up from reference TRBV5-4 and TRBJ2-7): ETGVTQSPTHLIKTRGQQVTLRCSSQSGHNTVSWYQQALGQGPQFIFQYYREEENGRGNFPPRFSGLQFPNYSSELNVNALELDDSALYLCASSARAGQRTRGNEQYFGPGTRLTVT.

The J gene is TRBJ1-1, the V gene TRBV12-5; D may be TRBD1 (6 bases). The germline V gene encodes CDR1 LGHNT and CDR2 FRNRAP. The CDR3 is made up of 13 amino acids. V gave up 6 bases and J gave up 5 bases, with 13 bases separating them. DNA for the CDR3: TGTGCTAGTGGGAGGCAGGGGTGGACTGAAGCTTTCTTT. Its translation is CASGRQGWTEAFF. Together with reference TRBV12-5 and TRBJ1-1, the CDR3 gives the full variable domain: DARVTQTPRHKVTEMGQEVTMRCQPILGHNTVFWYRQTMMQGLELLAYFRNRAPLDDSGMPKDRFSAEMPDATLATLKIQPSEPRDSAVYFCASGRQGWTEAFFGQGTRLTVV.

The gene calls are TRBV30 and TRBJ2-7; weak D call: TRBD2 (5 bases). Trimming shortened V by 3 bases and J by 7 bases, and 13 bases separated the two germline ends. The CDR3 has 12 amino acids. The germline V gene encodes CDR1 GTSNPN and CDR2 SVGIG (reference sequence). The CDR3 region is CAWRVGLREQYF. The CDR3 nucleotides are TGTGCCTGGAGAGTCGGACTCAGGGAGCAGTACTTC.

This rearrangement joins TRBV5-6 to TRBJ2-7; 8 nucleotides align to TRBD2. The CDR3 is 13 amino acids. Trimming took 5 bases from V and 6 from J; bases not matched to a gene: 7. CDR1 SGHDT and CDR2 YYEEEE come from the germline V gene. The CDR3 bases are TGTGCCAGCAGAACCGGGACTAGTGCCGAGCAGTACTTC. Encoded protein: CASRTGTSAEQYF. The full variable domain, with the rest looked up from reference TRBV5-6 and TRBJ2-7, is DAGVTQSPTHLIKTRGQQVTLRCSPKSGHDTVSWYQQALGQGPQFIFQYYEEEERQRGNFPDRFSGHQFPNYSSELNVNALLLGDSALYLCASRTGTSAEQYFGPGTRLTVT.

The chain employs TRBV9 and TRBJ2-7; D call uncertain. The V end lost 4 bases, the J end lost 5 bases, and 10 bases lay between the germline ends. Germline V gives CDR1 SGDLS, CDR2 YYNGEE. The CDR3 extends over 12 amino acids. Written as DNA, the CDR3 is TGTGCCAGCAGCCCAGGCATGGACGAGCAGTACTTC. Protein sequence: CASSPGMDEQYF.

The V and J genes are TRBV10-1 and TRBJ2-3; TRBD1 matches at 8 bases. The germline V gene encodes CDR1 WNHNN and CDR2 SYGVQD (reference sequence). J was trimmed by 0 bases and V by 3 bases; bases with no gene match: 5. CDR3 size: 16 residues. CDR3 in DNA: TGCGCCAGCAGTGATTCCACAGGGGGTAGCACAGATACGCAGTATTTT. Translating gives CASSDSTGGSTDTQYF.

This clone was detected only once. The chain has TRBV6-4 and TRBJ2-1; 7 nucleotides agree with TRBD1. The junction had 8 bases not matched to a gene; V was cut back by 4 bases and J by 8 bases. This CDR3 spans 14 amino acids. Germline V lookup: CDR1 MRHNA, CDR2 SNTAGT. The CDR3, as DNA: TGTGCCAGCAGTGGAGGGACAGCGCTTGATGAGCAGTTCTTC. Translating gives CASSGGTALDEQFF.

This chain links TRBV7-2 with TRBJ2-1, with D uncertain. Germline values: CDR1 SGHTA, CDR2 FQGNSA. This CDR3 has 13 amino acids. Trimming took off 1 base at V and 2 bases at J, with 3 bases between the two ends. CDR3 residues: CASSLDTYNEQFF. CDR3 DNA sequence: TGTGCCAGCAGCTTAGATACCTACAATGAGCAGTTCTTC.

The rearrangement joins TRBV5-1 to TRBJ2-2; D uncertain. V was cut by 0 bases and J by 4 bases, with 10 bases left in between. This CDR3 has 15 amino acids. The germline gives CDR1 SGHRS, CDR2 YFSETQ. For the CDR3, the DNA is TGCGCCAGCAGCTTGGGTGAGCTACCCACCGGGGAGCTGTTTTTT. This encodes CASSLGELPTGELFF.

V is TRBV7-2 and J is TRBJ1-1, with D perhaps TRBD1 (5 bases). Trimming took 1 base from V and 8 from J, leaving 14 bases between them. Germline lookup yields CDR1 SGHTA and CDR2 FQGNSA. This CDR3 spans 14 amino acids. CDR3 sequence: CASSLDGARGEAFF. The CDR3 bases are TGTGCCAGCAGCTTAGATGGGGCGCGGGGGGAAGCTTTCTTT. The complete variable domain, with remaining parts taken from reference TRBV7-2 and TRBJ1-1, reads GAGVSQSPSNKVTEKGKDVELRCDPISGHTALYWYRQSLGQGLEFLIYFQGNSAPDKSGLPSDRFSAERTGGSVSTLTIQRTQQEDSAVYLCASSLDGARGEAFFGQGTRLTVV.

This clone was recorded a few times. V usage is TRBV5-1 and J usage is TRBJ2-1; 10 bases line up with TRBD2. Germline CDR1 SGHRS, CDR2 YFSETQ. This CDR3 comprises 14 residues. V shed 5 bases and J 3 bases; nucleotides not matched to a gene: 2. The CDR3 sequence is CASRTSGIYNEQFF. Written as DNA, the CDR3 is TGCGCCAGCAGAACTAGCGGGATCTACAATGAGCAGTTCTTC.

V gene TRBV29-1 combines with J gene TRBJ1-1; D unresolved. The CDR3 totals 13 residues. Germline V CDR1 and CDR2: SQVTM, ANQGSEA. Trimming pared 5 bases from V and 2 bases from J, leaving 12 bases between. This CDR3 is CSVRRGENTEAFF. The CDR3 bases are TGCAGCGTTAGGAGAGGAGAAAACACTGAAGCTTTCTTT.

The V gene is TRBV18, the J gene TRBJ1-2, with D possibly matching TRBD1 (5 bases). This CDR3 is 12 amino acids long. Germline V gives CDR1 KGHSH, CDR2 LQKENI. V shed 4 bases and J shed 8 bases, with 11 bases lying between them. This CDR3 reads CASSLAWDGYTF. The CDR3, as DNA: TGTGCCAGCTCACTTGCGTGGGACGGCTACACCTTC.

The V and J genes are TRBV9 and TRBJ1-4; no clear D gene. Germline V gene sequence: CDR1 SGDLS, CDR2 YYNGEE. V was shortened by 0 bases and J by 3 bases, with 9 bases between the two germline ends. This CDR3 comprises 15 residues. For the CDR3, the DNA is TGTGCCAGCAGCGTAGCGGGGTCTCCTAATGAAAAACTGTTTTTT. It translates to CASSVAGSPNEKLFF.

This clone was seen a handful of times. This chain links TRBV18 with TRBJ2-1; D not certain. Per germline, CDR1 KGHSH and CDR2 LQKENI. Between the trimmed V and J ends, which lost 4 bases and 7 bases, there was a span of 14 bases. This CDR3 region has 14 residues. This CDR3 is CASSRAVGVNEQFF. As DNA, the CDR3 is TGTGCCAGCTCACGGGCTGTGGGTGTGAATGAGCAGTTCTTC. The whole variable domain, filled in from reference TRBV18 and TRBJ2-1, reads NAGVMQNPRHLVRRRGQEARLRCSPMKGHSHVYWYRQLPEEGLKFMVYLQKENIIDESGMPKERFSAEFPKEGPSILRIQQVVRGDSAAYFCASSRAVGVNEQFFGPGTRLTVL.

This clone has only a few counts. The V gene is TRBV5-6, the J gene TRBJ1-1; D unresolved. V lost 6 bases and J lost 2, with 14 bases in between. The germline CDR1 and CDR2 sequences are SGHDT and YYEEEE. The CDR3 sequence is 14 residues long. The CDR3 loop is CASTSAWDNTEAFF. CDR3 in DNA: TGTGCCAGCACCTCCGCCTGGGATAACACTGAAGCTTTCTTT.

V is TRBV29-1 and J is TRBJ2-2, with a tentative D call TRBD2 (5 bases). This CDR3 has 13 residues. V was pared by 5 bases and J by 8 bases, with 15 bases between. Germline V CDR1 and CDR2: SQVTM, ANQGSEA. CDR3 coding DNA: TGCAGCGTTAAACTACGAGGGCTAGGGGAGCTGTTTTTT. Amino acid sequence: CSVKLRGLGELFF.

In DNA form, the CDR3 reads TGTGCCAGCAGCTTGGGGACGGTAAACACTGAAGCTTTCTTT. Translated: CASSLGTVNTEAFF. This chain joins TRBV5-6 and TRBJ1-1; D not resolved. The CDR3 has 14 amino acids. CDR1 SGHDT and CDR2 YYEEEE come from the germline V gene. The V gene lost 0 bases and the J gene lost 2 bases, with 8 bases spanning the gap.

This clone was picked up a small number of times. The V call is TRBV21-1, the J call TRBJ2-2; TRBD2, the table's D call, was not compared with the DNA. TRBV21-1 counts as a pseudogene. The CDR3 consists of 18 residues. The CDR3 DNA is TGTGCCAGCAGCAAAAATCGTCGACTAGCGGTGAACACCGGGGAGCTGTTTTTT. It is translated as CASSKNRRLAVNTGELFF.

The DNA of the CDR3 is TGTGCCAGCAGTCGGGAAGGTGGGTCCTACGAGCAGTACTTC. Translation gives CASSREGGSYEQYF. V and J are TRBV7-9 and TRBJ2-7; maybe TRBD2 (5 bases). V gave up 6 bases and J gave up 1 base, with 13 bases separating them. CDR3 length: 14 amino acids. Germline CDR1 SEHNR, CDR2 FQNEAQ (reference sequence).